The 20 T cell receptor beta chains listed next were all sequenced from one sample in a study of neurological immune-mediated disorders. Time point reported: longitudinal time-point 1 (baseline). TCRdb redid the calling of the 5' RACE reads with MiXCR, one entry per CDR3 protein. The repertoire holds about 71,000 distinct CDR3 sequences, with roughly 13% as singletons. The specimen sequenced was PBMCs. The receptors shown here come from a female donor with HTLV-1-associated myelopathy (HAM/TSP).

This clonotype turned up a few times. The chain joins TRBV2 to TRBJ1-2, with D possibly TRBD1 on 5 matching bases. The germline V gene encodes CDR1 SNHLY and CDR2 FYNNEI. CDR3 length: 16 residues. Trimming removed 0 bases at V and 2 bases at J, with 13 bases between. In DNA form, the CDR3 reads TGTGCCAGCAGTGAAGCGCTTCGGGGCAGAAACTATGGCTACACCTTC. It translates to CASSEALRGRNYGYTF.

This clonotype showed up many times. CDR3 in DNA: TGTGCCAGCAGCTTGGGGGGAGCTACGCAGTATTTT. Its protein product is CASSLGGATQYF. V and J are TRBV5-6 and TRBJ2-3, with D tentatively TRBD2 (5 bases). The CDR3 spans 12 residues. Germline loops: CDR1 SGHDT, CDR2 YYEEEE. Trimming removed 0 bases from V and 8 bases from J, with 7 bases in between.

This rearrangement joins TRBV6-1 to TRBJ1-4; D might be TRBD1 (5 bases). From germline, CDR1 is MNHNS and CDR2 SASEGT. This CDR3 is built from 13 residues. Trimming left V 7 bases short and J 5 bases short, with 11 bases between. CDR3 loop: CASTIRDNEKLFF. CDR3 sequence (DNA): TGTGCCAGCACTATCAGGGACAATGAAAAACTGTTTTTT.

This clonotype was seen at least ten times. The chain recombines TRBV20-1 with TRBJ1-2, with D possibly being TRBD1 (5 bases). The germline V and J ends were trimmed by 0 bases and 3 bases, with 8 bases remaining between them. CDR1 DFQATT and CDR2 SNEGSKA come from the germline V gene (reference sequence). The CDR3 runs to 13 residues. The CDR3 sequence: CSARDSGYYGYTF. CDR3 DNA sequence: TGCAGTGCTAGAGATTCAGGGTACTATGGCTACACCTTC.

This clonotype rates as medium-sized. The chain couples TRBV4-1 to TRBJ2-1; D is undetermined. The ends were cut back, 1 base at V and 7 bases at J, with 11 bases in the middle. The CDR3 loop spans 14 amino acids. The germline CDR1 and CDR2 sequences are MGHRA and YSYEKL. The CDR3 protein is CASSQGGSRNEQFF. The CDR3 DNA sequence: TGCGCCAGCAGCCAAGGGGGTAGTCGTAATGAGCAGTTCTTC.

This chain links TRBV12-5 with TRBJ2-3; 13 bases are shared with TRBD2. The CDR3 spans 18 residues. Germline V gene lookup returns CDR1 LGHNT and CDR2 FRNRAP. V lost 1 base and J lost 3; bases outside the gene matches: 7. CDR3 sequence: CASGLAYGGLAGTDTQYF. The CDR3 coding sequence is TGTGCTAGTGGTTTGGCGTATGGGGGACTAGCGGGGACAGATACGCAGTATTTT.

This clonotype was observed many times. V gene TRBV6-5 combines with J gene TRBJ1-1; no firm D call. The CDR3 loop spans 14 amino acids. Per germline, CDR1 MNHEY and CDR2 SVGAGI. Deletions cut 2 bases from V and 5 bases from J, with 12 bases between. CDR3 nucleotides: TGTGCCAGCAGTTACAGGAGCCTCGGGACTGAAGCTTTCTTT. Its translation is CASSYRSLGTEAFF.

This clonotype was picked up many times. CDR3 in amino acids: CASSVGQGVYYEQYF. The CDR3 DNA reads as TGTGCCAGCAGCGTAGGACAGGGGGTTTACTACGAGCAGTACTTC. This chain uses TRBV9 with TRBJ2-7, with TRBD1 matching 9 bases. After removal of 0 bases from V and 3 bases from J, the junction contained 4 bases not matched to a gene. CDR1 and CDR2 (germline): SGDLS, YYNGEE. This CDR3 has 15 amino acids.

The chain links TRBV5-1 to TRBJ2-2, with D perhaps TRBD1 or TRBD2 (6 bases each). The CDR3 is made up of 13 amino acids. Trimming cost V 7 bases and J 2 bases, with 9 bases left between them. CDR1 and CDR2 from the germline V gene are SGHRS and YFSETQ. CDR3 DNA: TGCGCCAGCTCGGGGGCCAACACCGGGGAGCTGTTTTTT. It is translated as CASSGANTGELFF.

This clonotype was seen ten or more times. The V and J genes are TRBV20-1 and TRBJ1-6; 10 bases are a match to TRBD1. Trimming removed 2 bases from V and 9 bases from J; junction bases left unmatched: 10. Germline V gives CDR1 DFQATT, CDR2 SNEGSKA (reference sequence). This CDR3 has 16 residues. The CDR3 DNA follows: TGCAGTGCTAGAAATCCCGGGACAGGGGTCGGTTCACCCCTCCACTTT. The encoded protein is CSARNPGTGVGSPLHF.

This clonotype was observed at least ten times. The J gene is TRBJ2-5, the V gene TRBV7-2; the match to TRBD2 covers 8 bases. Germline CDR1 and CDR2: SGHTA and FQGNSA. The CDR3 runs 17 residues. The V and J ends lost 5 bases and 2 bases, in that order; junction bases with no gene match: 13. CDR3 loop: CASSPGPRGGWQETQYF. Written as DNA, the CDR3 is TGTGCCAGCAGCCCAGGCCCCCGCGGGGGGTGGCAAGAGACCCAGTACTTC.

This clonotype has at least ten counts. V gene TRBV5-1 combines with J gene TRBJ2-1, with a weak D call TRBD2 (7 bases). Trimming took 4 bases from V and 4 from J, leaving 18 bases between them. Germline CDR1 is SGHRS and CDR2 is YFSETQ. There are 16 residues in the CDR3. CDR3 loop: CASSQGGGKLYNEQFF. CDR3 in DNA: TGCGCCAGCAGCCAGGGAGGGGGGAAACTTTACAATGAGCAGTTCTTC.

The CDR3 here is CASMGPIWEPNEQFF. CDR3 DNA sequence: TGTGCCAGCATGGGCCCTATCTGGGAACCGAATGAGCAGTTCTTC. This chain uses TRBV2 with TRBJ2-1, with no clear D. Germline CDR1 SNHLY, CDR2 FYNNEI. This CDR3 region has 15 residues. The germline V and J ends were trimmed by 7 bases and 7 bases, with 20 bases remaining between them. Complete variable domain (other parts from reference TRBV2 and TRBJ2-1): EPEVTQTPSHQVTQMGQEVILRCVPISNHLYFYWYRQILGQKVEFLVSFYNNEISEKSEIFDDQFSVERPDGSNFTLKIRSTKLEDSAMYFCASMGPIWEPNEQFFGPGTRLTVL.

Many counts were recorded for this clonotype. The chain carries TRBV4-2 and TRBJ2-3, with TRBD2 identical over 9 bases. In germline, CDR1 is LGHNA, CDR2 YNFKEQ. The CDR3 contains 18 residues. The V segment lost 0 bases and the J segment 6 bases; nucleotides outside the gene matches: 13. CDR3 nucleotides: TGTGCCAGCAGCCAAGATTTGAGCGGGGGGTACACCGTGGATACGCAGTATTTT. It is translated as CASSQDLSGGYTVDTQYF.

This clonotype was seen ten or more times. V gene TRBV29-1 combines with J gene TRBJ2-1, with D perhaps TRBD1 or TRBD2 (5 bases each). The V and J ends lost 4 bases and 4 bases respectively, with 14 bases between them. Per the germline V gene, CDR1 is SQVTM and CDR2 is ANQGSEA. The CDR3 extends over 14 amino acids. CDR3 DNA: TGCAGCGTTGGGGCCGGGACGCATTACAATGAGCAGTTCTTC. Translating gives CSVGAGTHYNEQFF.

This clonotype was found many times. J is TRBJ2-3 and V is TRBV12-3 or TRBV12-4; D call uncertain. V lost 3 bases, J lost 6 bases, and 13 bases lay in between. This CDR3 contains 14 residues. CDR3 loop: CASSLSVSPDTQYF. The CDR3 DNA reads TGTGCCAGCAGTTTGTCCGTTAGCCCGGATACGCAGTATTTT.

This clonotype appeared many times. The chain links TRBV28 to TRBJ2-6, with TRBD2 identical over 7 bases. This CDR3 has 15 residues. The V gene's germline CDR1 is MDHEN and CDR2 SYDVKM. V was clipped by 6 bases and J by 0 bases; unmatched bases: 2. The CDR3 loop reads CASSGGFSGANVLTF. In nucleotides, the CDR3 is TGTGCCAGCAGCGGGGGGTTCTCTGGGGCCAACGTCCTGACTTTC.

At least ten counts were recorded for this clonotype. The CDR3 here is CASSLFIDEQFF. DNA for the CDR3: TGTGCCAGCAGCTTGTTTATCGATGAGCAGTTCTTC. The chain carries TRBV5-6 and TRBJ2-1; D unclear. The germline gives CDR1 SGHDT, CDR2 YYEEEE. CDR3 length: 12 amino acids. V was pared by 1 base and J by 8 bases, with 7 bases between.

In its sample, this clonotype was seen many times. The chain uses TRBV12-3 or TRBV12-4 and TRBJ2-5, with D possibly being TRBD2 (7 bases). This CDR3 comprises 14 residues. The V gene lost 3 bases and the J gene lost 2 bases, with 10 bases spanning the gap. CDR3 residues: CASSFGGPQETQYF. As DNA, the CDR3 is TGTGCCAGCAGTTTCGGGGGGCCTCAAGAGACCCAGTACTTC.

As to this clonotype: This may stem from a read error, because a much larger clone lies one nucleotide away. This rearrangement joins TRBV7-9 to TRBJ2-2, with TRBD1 as a possible D gene (6 bases). The V gene's germline CDR1 is SEHNR and CDR2 FQNEAQ (reference sequence). The CDR3 covers 18 residues. Trimming shortened V by 5 bases and J by 3 bases, and 22 bases separated the two germline ends. The CDR3 protein is CASSQHNREGVYTGELFF. CDR3 bases: TGTGCCAGCAGCCAGCACAACAGGGAAGGGGTCTACACCGGGGAGCTGTTTTTT.